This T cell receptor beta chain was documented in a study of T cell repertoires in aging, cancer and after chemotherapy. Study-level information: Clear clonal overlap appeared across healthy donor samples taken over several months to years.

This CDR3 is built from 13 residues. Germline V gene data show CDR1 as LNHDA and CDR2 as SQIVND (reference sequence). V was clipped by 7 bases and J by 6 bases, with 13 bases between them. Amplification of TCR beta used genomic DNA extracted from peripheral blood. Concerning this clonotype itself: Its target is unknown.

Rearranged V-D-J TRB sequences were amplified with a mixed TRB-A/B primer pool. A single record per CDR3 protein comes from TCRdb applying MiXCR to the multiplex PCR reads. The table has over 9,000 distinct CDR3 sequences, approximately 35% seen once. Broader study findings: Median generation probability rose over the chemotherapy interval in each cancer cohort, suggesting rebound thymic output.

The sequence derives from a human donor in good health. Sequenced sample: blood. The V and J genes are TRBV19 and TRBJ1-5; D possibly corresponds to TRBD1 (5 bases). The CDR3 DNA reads TGTGCCAGTAATAGAATGAGGGGTCAGCCCCAGCATTTT. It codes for CASNRMRGQPQHF. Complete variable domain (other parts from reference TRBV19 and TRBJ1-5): DGGITQSPKYLFRKEGQNVTLSCEQNLNHDAMYWYRQDPGQGLRLIYYSQIVNDFQKGDIAEGYSVSREKKESFPLTVTSAQKNPTAFYLCASNRMRGQPQHFGDGTRLSIL.